The 7 T cell receptor beta chains listed next were all sequenced from one sample in a study of beta chain features in type 1 diabetes. Isolated RNA was reverse transcribed in full, so expressed TCRB transcripts were sequenced. TCRdb keeps only in-frame clones here, not all; method: immunoSEQ multiplex PCR. Seen here are almost 350,000 clones, around 7.6% observed once, and the top ten hold around 0.44%. The sample comprised central memory CD4+ T cells from blood. Receptor source: a young woman in good health.

In its sample, this clone was seen a few times. V is TRBV15 and J is TRBJ1-5, with D uncertain. The CDR3 runs 15 residues. V was pared by 1 base and J by 5 bases, with 12 bases between. The V gene's germline CDR1 is LNHNV and CDR2 YYDKDF (reference sequence). This CDR3 is CATSRAPARDQPQHF. DNA for the CDR3: TGTGCCACCAGCAGAGCCCCAGCGCGAGATCAGCCCCAGCATTTT.

This clone was found many times. The chain uses TRBV5-5 and TRBJ1-1, with a possible D match to TRBD1 (6 bases). Trimming left V 4 bases short and J 4 bases short, with 20 bases between. The germline gives CDR1 SGHKS, CDR2 YYEKEE (reference sequence). This CDR3 has 16 amino acids. The CDR3 reads CASSRFAPGEFTEAFF. CDR3 in DNA: TGTGCCAGCAGCCGATTCGCTCCAGGGGAATTCACTGAAGCTTTCTTT.

Turning to this clone: The sample contains more than one DNA sequence encoding this CDR3. The chain joins TRBV29-1 to TRBJ2-7, with 7 bases matching TRBD1. The CDR3 runs to 12 residues. Germline assignment: CDR1 SQVTM and CDR2 ANQGSEA. Trimming cost V 1 base and J 4 bases; bases outside gene matches: 1. The CDR3 sequence: CSVEGQGYEQYF. The CDR3 DNA is TGCAGCGTTGAAGGACAGGGATACGAGCAGTACTTC.

This clone was detected a few times. CDR3 loop: CARERGNIQYF. The CDR3 DNA is TGTGCCAGGGAGCGGGGAAACATTCAGTACTTC. The chain employs TRBV2 and TRBJ2-4; 7 bases align to TRBD2. With V trimmed by 9 bases and J by 6 bases, 2 bases remained unmatched. The CDR3 extends over 11 amino acids. CDR1 is SNHLY, CDR2 FYNNEI, per germline.

In its sample, this clone was seen a few times. The genes are TRBV28 and TRBJ2-3; D gene unclear. Germline V gene data show CDR1 as MDHEN and CDR2 as SYDVKM. The CDR3 runs 11 residues. V was trimmed by 4 bases and J by 5 bases, leaving 4 bases between them. DNA for the CDR3: TGTGCCAGCAGTTACCTAGATACGCAGTATTTT. It translates to CASSYLDTQYF.

CDR3 sequence: CASSEGTLNTGELFF. As DNA, the CDR3 is TGTGCCAGCAGTGAAGGGACATTGAACACCGGGGAGCTGTTTTTT. The J gene is TRBJ2-2, the V gene TRBV25-1, with D maybe TRBD1 (6 bases). The length of the CDR3 is 15 residues. The V gene's germline CDR1 is MGHDK and CDR2 SYGVNS. The V gene lost 2 bases and the J gene lost 1 base, with 8 bases spanning the gap.

The chain joins TRBV4-2 to TRBJ2-1; 9 bases match TRBD1. This CDR3 region has 14 residues. Trimming took 2 bases from V and 8 from J; bases not matched to a gene: 4. Germline assignment: CDR1 LGHNA and CDR2 YNFKEQ. This CDR3 reads CASSQRTGGDEQFF. The CDR3 DNA follows: TGTGCCAGCAGCCAAAGAACAGGGGGCGATGAGCAGTTCTTC.